The present T cell receptor (beta chain) was sequenced within a study of spatial heterogeneity in lung cancer. The overall study: There were some 70 donors, all of them untreated patients with early-stage non-small cell lung cancer.

This clonotype occurred a few times. Trimming cost V 11 bases and J 6 bases, with 14 bases left between them. Germline values: CDR1 MNHNY, CDR2 SVGAGI (reference sequence). The CDR3 contains 12 residues. MiXCR was run by TCRdb on the 5' RACE reads, yielding one entry per CDR3 protein. The sample lists over 95,000 distinct CDR3 sequences, 11% seen once, with more than 20% in the top ten. The sample's time point: blood at routine non-recurrence follow-up after resection. This TCR was sampled from a female donor with early-stage non-small cell lung cancer. The V and J genes are TRBV6-6 and TRBJ1-5; unclear D gene. The source was PBMCs, collected at follow-up. CDR3 protein: CALGRVSQPQHF. The CDR3 DNA is TGTGCCCTTGGGAGGGTTTCTCAGCCCCAGCATTTT.